This is a list of T cell receptor beta chains from one sample in a study of blood T cell repertoires in COVID-19. Assay used: immunoSEQ multiplex PCR; TCRdb lists only in-frame clones, some missing. The table includes roughly 400,000 clones, about 90% detected once. Specimen: PBMCs or T cells enriched from blood (not recorded which). All receptors derive from a man aged 18 to 29 who had recovered from COVID-19. The conserved cysteine and the conserved F or W are not part of the CDR3 here.

TRBJ1-2 | TRBV7-8 | ASSLPEGAPYGYT
TRBJ2-3 | TRBV9 | ASSVTREVHTDTQY
TRBJ1-1 | TRBV30 | AWKTGAITEAF
TRBJ2-5 | TRBV7-9 | ASSLVDSQETQY
TRBJ2-7 | TRBV24-1 | ATSDVPGQGSNEQY
TRBJ1-5 | TRBV3-1/TRBV3-2 | ASSRGTGRRNQPQH
TRBJ2-1 | TRBV6-6 | ASSYPPPSGEQF
TRBJ2-7 | TRBV24-1 | ATSPCGDYEQY
TRBJ1-1 | TRBV4-1 | ASSRGTGLNTEAF
TRBJ1-1 | TRBV6-5 | ASSYRGGTEAF
TRBJ2-6 | TRBV14 | ASSQFPVLAKNSGANVLT
TRBJ1-6 | TRBV19 | ASSMGANSPLH
TRBJ2-7 | TRBV18 | ASSKGQETYEQY
TRBJ1-3 | TRBV2 | ASTGQGGNTIY
TRBJ1-1 | TRBV11-3 | ASSPGGLNTEAF
TRBJ1-5 | TRBV6-5 | ASTRSENQPQH
TRBJ1-2 | TRBV20-1 | SASPGWGYT
TRBJ1-5 | TRBV7-8 | ASRLGASNQPQH
TRBJ2-7 | TRBV9 | ASSAPGDSYEQY
TRBJ2-1 | TRBV27 | AVALALKNYNEQF
TRBJ2-7 | TRBV5-1 | ASSLGGAGQY
TRBJ1-1 | TRBV29-1 | SEMYPAANTEAF
TRBJ1-2 | TRBV6-5 | ASSTQEGLYGYT
TRBJ1-1 | TRBV7-9 | ASSAGQTNTEAF
TRBJ2-5 | TRBV27 | ASRPQGVWETQY
TRBJ1-3 | TRBV19 | ASSIDTRFGNTIY